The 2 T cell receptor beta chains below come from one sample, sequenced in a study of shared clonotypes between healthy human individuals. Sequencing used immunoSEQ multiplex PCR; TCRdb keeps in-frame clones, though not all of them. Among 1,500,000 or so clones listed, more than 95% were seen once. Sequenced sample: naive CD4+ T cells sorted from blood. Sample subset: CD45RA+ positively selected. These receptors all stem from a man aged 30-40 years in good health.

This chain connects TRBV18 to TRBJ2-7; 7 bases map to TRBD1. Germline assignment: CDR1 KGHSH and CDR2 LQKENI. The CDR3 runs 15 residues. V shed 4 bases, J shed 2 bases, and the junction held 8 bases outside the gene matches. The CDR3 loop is CASSQDRVRTYEQYF. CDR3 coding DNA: TGTGCCAGCTCACAAGACAGGGTCAGAACCTACGAGCAGTACTTC. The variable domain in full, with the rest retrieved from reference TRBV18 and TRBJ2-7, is NAGVMQNPRHLVRRRGQEARLRCSPMKGHSHVYWYRQLPEEGLKFMVYLQKENIIDESGMPKERFSAEFPKEGPSILRIQQVVRGDSAAYFCASSQDRVRTYEQYFGPGTRLTVT.

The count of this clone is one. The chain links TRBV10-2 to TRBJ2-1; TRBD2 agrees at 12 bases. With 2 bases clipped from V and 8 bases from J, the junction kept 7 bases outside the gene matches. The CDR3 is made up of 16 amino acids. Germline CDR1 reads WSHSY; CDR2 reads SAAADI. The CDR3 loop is CASSETTSGRVYEQFF. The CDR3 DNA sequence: TGCGCCAGCAGTGAGACGACTAGCGGGAGAGTCTATGAGCAGTTCTTC.